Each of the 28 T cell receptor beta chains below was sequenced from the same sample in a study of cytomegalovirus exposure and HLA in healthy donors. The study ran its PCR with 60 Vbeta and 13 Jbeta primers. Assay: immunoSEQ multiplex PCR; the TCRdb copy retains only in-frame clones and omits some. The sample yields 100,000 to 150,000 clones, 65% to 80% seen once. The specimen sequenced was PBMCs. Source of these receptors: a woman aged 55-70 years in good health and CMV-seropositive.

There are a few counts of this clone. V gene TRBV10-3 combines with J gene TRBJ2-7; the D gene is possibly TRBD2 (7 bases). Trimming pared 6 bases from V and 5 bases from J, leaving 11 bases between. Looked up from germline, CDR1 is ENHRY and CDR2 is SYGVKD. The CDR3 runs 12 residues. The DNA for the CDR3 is TGTGCCATCAGCCCCGGGGGGCACGAGCAGTACTTC. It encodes CAISPGGHEQYF.

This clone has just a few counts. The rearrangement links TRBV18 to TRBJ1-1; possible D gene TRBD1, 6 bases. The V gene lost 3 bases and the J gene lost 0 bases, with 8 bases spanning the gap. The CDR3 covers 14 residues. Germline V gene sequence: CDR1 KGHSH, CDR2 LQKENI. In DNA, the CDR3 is TGTGCCAGCTCACCCACAGGGCTGAACACTGAAGCTTTCTTT. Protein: CASSPTGLNTEAFF. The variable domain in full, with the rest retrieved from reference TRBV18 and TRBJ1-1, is NAGVMQNPRHLVRRRGQEARLRCSPMKGHSHVYWYRQLPEEGLKFMVYLQKENIIDESGMPKERFSAEFPKEGPSILRIQQVVRGDSAAYFCASSPTGLNTEAFFGQGTRLTVV.

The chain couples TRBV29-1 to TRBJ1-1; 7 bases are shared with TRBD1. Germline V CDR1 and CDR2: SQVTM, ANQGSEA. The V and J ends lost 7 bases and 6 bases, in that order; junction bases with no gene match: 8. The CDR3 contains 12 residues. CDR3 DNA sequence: TGCAGCGGGAAAGACAGGGTGGCTGAAGCTTTCTTT. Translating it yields CSGKDRVAEAFF.

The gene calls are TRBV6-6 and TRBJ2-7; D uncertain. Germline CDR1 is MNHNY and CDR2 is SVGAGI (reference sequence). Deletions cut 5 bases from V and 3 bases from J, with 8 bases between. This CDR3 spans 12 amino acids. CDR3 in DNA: TGTGCCAGCAGTACGGGTCGCTACGAGCAGTACTTC. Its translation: CASSTGRYEQYF.

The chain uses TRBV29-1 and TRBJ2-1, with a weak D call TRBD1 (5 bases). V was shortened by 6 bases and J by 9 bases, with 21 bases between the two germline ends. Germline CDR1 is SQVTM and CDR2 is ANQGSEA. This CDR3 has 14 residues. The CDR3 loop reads CSVARVQGVGEQFF. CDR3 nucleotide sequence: TGCAGCGTCGCCAGGGTCCAAGGAGTCGGTGAGCAGTTCTTC.

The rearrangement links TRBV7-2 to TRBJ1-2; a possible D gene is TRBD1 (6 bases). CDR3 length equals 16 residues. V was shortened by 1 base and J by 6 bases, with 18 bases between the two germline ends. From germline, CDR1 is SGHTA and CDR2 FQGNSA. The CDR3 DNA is TGTGCCAGCAGCTTAGAAGCGGTCAGGGGAAGTGATGGCTACACCTTC. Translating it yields CASSLEAVRGSDGYTF.

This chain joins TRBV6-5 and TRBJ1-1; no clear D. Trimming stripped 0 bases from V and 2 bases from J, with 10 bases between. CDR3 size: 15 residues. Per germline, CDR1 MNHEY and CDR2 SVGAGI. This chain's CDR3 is CASSYSRQQNTEAFF. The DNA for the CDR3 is TGTGCCAGCAGTTACTCGCGGCAGCAAAACACTGAAGCTTTCTTT.

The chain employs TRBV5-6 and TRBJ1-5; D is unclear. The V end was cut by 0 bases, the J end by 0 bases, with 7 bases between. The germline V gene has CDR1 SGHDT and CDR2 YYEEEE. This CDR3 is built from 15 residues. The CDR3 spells CASSLAEDSNQPQHF. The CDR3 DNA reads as TGTGCCAGCAGCTTGGCAGAAGATAGCAATCAGCCCCAGCATTTT.

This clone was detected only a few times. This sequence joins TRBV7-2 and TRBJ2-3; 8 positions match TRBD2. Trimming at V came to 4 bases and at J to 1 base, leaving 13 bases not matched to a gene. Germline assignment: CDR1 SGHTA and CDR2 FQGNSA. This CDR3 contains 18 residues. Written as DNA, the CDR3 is TGTGCCAGCAGCTCTCAACCGCCCAGACTAGCGCGCACAGATACGCAGTATTTT. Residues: CASSSQPPRLARTDTQYF.

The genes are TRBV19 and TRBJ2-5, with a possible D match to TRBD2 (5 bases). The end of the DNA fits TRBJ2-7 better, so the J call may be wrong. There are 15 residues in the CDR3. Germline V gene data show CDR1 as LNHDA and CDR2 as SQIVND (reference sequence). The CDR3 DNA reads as TGTGCCAGTAGTGTACCGGAGGCCCGACCCACCGAGCAGTACTTC. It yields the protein CASSVPEARPTEQYF.

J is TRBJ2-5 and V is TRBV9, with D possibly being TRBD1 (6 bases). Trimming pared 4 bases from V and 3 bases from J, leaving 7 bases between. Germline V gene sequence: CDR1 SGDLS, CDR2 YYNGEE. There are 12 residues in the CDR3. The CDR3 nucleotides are TGTGCCAGCAGCCCAGGGGAAGAGACCCAGTACTTC. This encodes CASSPGEETQYF.

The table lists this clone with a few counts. The CDR3, as DNA: TGCGCCAGCAGCCAAGGGACTAGCGGGAGGTTAGGCACCGGGGAGCTGTTTTTT. Translated: CASSQGTSGRLGTGELFF. The genes are TRBV4-3 and TRBJ2-2; 14 nucleotides agree with TRBD2. V lost 1 base to trimming and J lost 4 bases; unmatched junction nucleotides: 5. This CDR3 spans 18 amino acids. The germline V gene encodes CDR1 LGHNA and CDR2 YSLEER.

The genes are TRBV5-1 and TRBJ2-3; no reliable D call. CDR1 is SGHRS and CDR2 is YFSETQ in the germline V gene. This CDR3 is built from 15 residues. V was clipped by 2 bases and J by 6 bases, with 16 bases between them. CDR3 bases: TGCGCCAGCAGCTTTGATCGGTCACAGTCGGATACGCAGTATTTT. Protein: CASSFDRSQSDTQYF.

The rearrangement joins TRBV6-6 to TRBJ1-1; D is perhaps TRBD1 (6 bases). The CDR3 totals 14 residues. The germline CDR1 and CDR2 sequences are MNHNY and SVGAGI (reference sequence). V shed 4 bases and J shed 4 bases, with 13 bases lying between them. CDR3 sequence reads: CASSSARGATEAFF. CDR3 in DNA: TGTGCCAGCAGTTCAGCCCGGGGGGCCACTGAAGCTTTCTTT.

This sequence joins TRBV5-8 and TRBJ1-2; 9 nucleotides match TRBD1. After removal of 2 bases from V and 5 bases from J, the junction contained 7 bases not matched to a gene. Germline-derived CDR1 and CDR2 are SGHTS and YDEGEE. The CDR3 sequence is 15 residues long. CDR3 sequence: CASSLGTGRQYGYTF. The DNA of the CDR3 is TGTGCCAGCAGCTTAGGGACAGGGAGGCAATATGGCTACACCTTC.

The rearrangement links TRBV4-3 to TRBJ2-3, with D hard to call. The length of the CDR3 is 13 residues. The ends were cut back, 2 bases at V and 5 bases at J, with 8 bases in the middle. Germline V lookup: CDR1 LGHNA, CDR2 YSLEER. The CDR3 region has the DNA TGCGCCAGCAGCCAAATTCTAGAAGATACGCAGTATTTT. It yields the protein CASSQILEDTQYF.

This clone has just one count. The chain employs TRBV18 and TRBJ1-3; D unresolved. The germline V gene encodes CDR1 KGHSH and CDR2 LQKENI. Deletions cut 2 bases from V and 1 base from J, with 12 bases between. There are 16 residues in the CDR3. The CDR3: CASSPYTRVSGNTIYF. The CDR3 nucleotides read TGTGCCAGCTCACCATACACTCGGGTTTCTGGAAACACCATATATTTT.

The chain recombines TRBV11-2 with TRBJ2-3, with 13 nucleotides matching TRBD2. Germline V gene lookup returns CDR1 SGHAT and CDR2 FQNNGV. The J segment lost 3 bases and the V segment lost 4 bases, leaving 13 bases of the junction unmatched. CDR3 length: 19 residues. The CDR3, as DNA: TGTGCCAGCAGCTCACTCGGACTAGCGGGAGCCTTCAGTACAGATACGCAGTATTTT. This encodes CASSSLGLAGAFSTDTQYF.

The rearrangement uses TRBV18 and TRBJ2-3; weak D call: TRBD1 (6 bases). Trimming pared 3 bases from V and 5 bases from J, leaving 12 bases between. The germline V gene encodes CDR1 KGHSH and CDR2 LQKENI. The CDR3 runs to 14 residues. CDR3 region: CASSPVVGGDTQYF. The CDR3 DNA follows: TGTGCCAGCTCACCCGTGGTAGGGGGAGATACGCAGTATTTT.

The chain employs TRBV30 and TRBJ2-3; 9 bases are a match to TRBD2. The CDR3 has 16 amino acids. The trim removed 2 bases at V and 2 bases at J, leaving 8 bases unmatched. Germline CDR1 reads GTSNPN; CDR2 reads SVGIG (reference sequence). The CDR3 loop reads CAWSLSGGLFTDTQYF. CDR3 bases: TGTGCCTGGAGTCTTAGCGGGGGCCTTTTCACAGATACGCAGTATTTT.

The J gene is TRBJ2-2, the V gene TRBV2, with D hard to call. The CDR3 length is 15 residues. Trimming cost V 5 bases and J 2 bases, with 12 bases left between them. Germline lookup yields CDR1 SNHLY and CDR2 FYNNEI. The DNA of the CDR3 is TGTGCCAGCAGTTTCCATCAAATCAACACCGGGGAGCTGTTTTTT. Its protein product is CASSFHQINTGELFF.

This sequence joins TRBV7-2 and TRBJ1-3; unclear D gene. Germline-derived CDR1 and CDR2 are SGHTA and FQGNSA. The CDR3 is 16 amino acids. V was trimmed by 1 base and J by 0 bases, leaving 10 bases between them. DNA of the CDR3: TGTGCCAGCAGCTTAGACGCAGGATTCTCTGGAAACACCATATATTTT. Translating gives CASSLDAGFSGNTIYF.

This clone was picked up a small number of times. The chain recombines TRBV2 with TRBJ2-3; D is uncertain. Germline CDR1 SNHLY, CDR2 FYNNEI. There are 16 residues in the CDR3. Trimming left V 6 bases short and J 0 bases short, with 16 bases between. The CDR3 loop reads CASSAVPSTSTDTQYF. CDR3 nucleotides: TGTGCCAGCAGCGCCGTTCCTTCCACTAGCACAGATACGCAGTATTTT.

The CDR3 here is CASTLQGEGTEAFF. Written as DNA, the CDR3 is TGCGCCAGCACCCTACAGGGGGAGGGGACTGAAGCTTTCTTT. This chain connects TRBV5-1 to TRBJ1-1; 8 bases are shared with TRBD1. The CDR3 covers 14 residues. J lost 5 bases, V lost 6 bases, and 9 bases had no gene match. Germline V gene data show CDR1 as SGHRS and CDR2 as YFSETQ.

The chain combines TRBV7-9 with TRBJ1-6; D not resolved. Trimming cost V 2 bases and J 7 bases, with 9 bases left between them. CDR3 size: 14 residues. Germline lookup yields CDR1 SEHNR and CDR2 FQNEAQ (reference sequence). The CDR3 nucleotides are TGTGCCAGCAGCTTATTACAGCCAAATTCACCCCTCCACTTT. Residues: CASSLLQPNSPLHF.

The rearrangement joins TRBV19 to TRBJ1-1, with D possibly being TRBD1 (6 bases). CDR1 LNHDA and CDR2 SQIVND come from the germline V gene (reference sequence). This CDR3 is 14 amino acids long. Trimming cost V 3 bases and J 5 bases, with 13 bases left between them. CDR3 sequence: CASSMIQGATEAFF. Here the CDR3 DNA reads TGTGCCAGTAGTATGATACAGGGAGCGACTGAAGCTTTCTTT.

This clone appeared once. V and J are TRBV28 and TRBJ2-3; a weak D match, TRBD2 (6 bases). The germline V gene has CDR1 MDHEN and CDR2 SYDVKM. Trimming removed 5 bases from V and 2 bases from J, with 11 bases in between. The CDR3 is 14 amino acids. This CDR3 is CASSPGTATDTQYF. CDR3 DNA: TGTGCCAGCAGTCCCGGGACTGCCACAGATACGCAGTATTTT.

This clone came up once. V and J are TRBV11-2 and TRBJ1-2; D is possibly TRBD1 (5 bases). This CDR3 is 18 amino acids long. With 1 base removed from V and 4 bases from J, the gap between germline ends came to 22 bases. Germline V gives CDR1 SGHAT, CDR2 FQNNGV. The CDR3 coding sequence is TGTGCCAGCAGCTTAGGGGGGAGGACACCTCTAAGGGGCTATGGCTACACCTTC. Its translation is CASSLGGRTPLRGYGYTF. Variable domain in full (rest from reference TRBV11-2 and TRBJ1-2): EAGVAQSPRYKIIEKRQSVAFWCNPISGHATLYWYQQILGQGPKLLIQFQNNGVVDDSQLPKDRFSAERLKGVDSTLKIQPAKLEDSAVYLCASSLGGRTPLRGYGYTFGSGTRLTVV.